These 5 T cell receptor beta chains originate from one sample sequenced in a study of T-cell memory formation after mild COVID-19. TCRdb fed the 5' RACE reads into MiXCR, producing one record per CDR3 protein. The repertoire holds tens of thousands of distinct CDR3 sequences, with about 23% as singletons. The sequencing input was PBMCs or a T cell subset sorted from them (not recorded which). The receptors come from a man between 18 and 29 years old who had mild COVID-19 (a few samples of this study predate the infection). Cell type and time point are not known.

The chain couples TRBV7-2 to TRBJ2-2; 8 nucleotides line up with TRBD2. Trimming at V came to 1 base and at J to 4 bases, leaving 2 bases not matched to a gene. The CDR3 length is 15 residues. CDR1 SGHTA and CDR2 FQGNSA come from the germline V gene. The CDR3 coding sequence is TGTGCCAGCAGCTTAGGCGGGGGGCTCACCGGGGAGCTGTTTTTT. This encodes CASSLGGGLTGELFF.

This clonotype was counted between two and nine times. This chain joins TRBV4-1 and TRBJ1-1; 7 nucleotides line up with TRBD1. Per the germline V gene, CDR1 is MGHRA and CDR2 is YSYEKL. This CDR3 has 15 residues. J gave up 7 bases and V 4 bases, and 12 bases lay outside the gene matches. The CDR3 reads CASSLLTGVVFEAFF. The DNA of the CDR3 is TGCGCCAGCAGCCTTCTAACAGGGGTAGTATTTGAAGCTTTCTTT.

The genes are TRBV7-2 and TRBJ1-2; a possible D gene is TRBD1 (6 bases). CDR3 length: 15 amino acids. The germline gives CDR1 SGHTA, CDR2 FQGNSA. The V end was cut by 4 bases, the J end by 2 bases, with 14 bases between. The CDR3 sequence: CASSSEGGPNYGYTF. CDR3 sequence (DNA): TGTGCCAGCAGCTCAGAAGGGGGGCCGAACTATGGCTACACCTTC.

A few counts support this clonotype. The rearrangement uses TRBV4-2 and TRBJ2-5; TRBD1 matches 7 bases. The germline V gene encodes CDR1 LGHNA and CDR2 YNFKEQ. CDR3 length: 16 amino acids. The V segment lost 4 bases and the J segment 0 bases; nucleotides outside the gene matches: 8. Written as DNA, the CDR3 is TGTGCCAGCAGCCCCACGCCCGGGACAGACCAAGAGACCCAGTACTTC. The encoded protein is CASSPTPGTDQETQYF.

In this sample, this clonotype turned up a few times. The chain carries TRBV12-3 or TRBV12-4 and TRBJ1-1, with D tentatively TRBD1 (5 bases). The germline V and J ends were trimmed by 4 bases and 6 bases, with 18 bases remaining between them. The CDR3 has 15 amino acids. CDR3 DNA sequence: TGTGCCAGCAGTTCAGGCCTTCGGGGGACCGCTGAAGCTTTCTTT. Residues: CASSSGLRGTAEAFF.